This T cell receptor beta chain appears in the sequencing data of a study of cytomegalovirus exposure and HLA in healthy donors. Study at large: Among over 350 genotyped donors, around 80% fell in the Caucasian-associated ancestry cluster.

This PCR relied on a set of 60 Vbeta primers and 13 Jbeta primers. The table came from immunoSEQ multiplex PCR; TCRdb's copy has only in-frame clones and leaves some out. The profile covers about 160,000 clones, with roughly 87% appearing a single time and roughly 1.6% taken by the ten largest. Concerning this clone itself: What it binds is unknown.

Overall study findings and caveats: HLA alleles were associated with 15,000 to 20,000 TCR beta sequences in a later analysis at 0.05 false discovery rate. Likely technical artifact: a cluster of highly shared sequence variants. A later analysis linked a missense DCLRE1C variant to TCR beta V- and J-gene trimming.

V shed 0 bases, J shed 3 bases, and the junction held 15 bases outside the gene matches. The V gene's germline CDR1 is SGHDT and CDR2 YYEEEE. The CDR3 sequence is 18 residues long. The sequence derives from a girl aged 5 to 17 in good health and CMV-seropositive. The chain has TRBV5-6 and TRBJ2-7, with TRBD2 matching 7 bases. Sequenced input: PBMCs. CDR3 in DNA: TGTGCCAGCAGCTTGGCCGGGGAGGGACGGAGACTTCACTACGAGCAGTACTTC. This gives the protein CASSLAGEGRRLHYEQYF.